The entry below gives a single TCR beta chain sequence along with its context. This sample was taken from a study of T cells in Graves' hyperthyroidism and ophthalmopathy. Amplified regions were TCR beta CDR3 sequences from RNA transcripts. First-round RT-PCR with HTBI primers amplified the TCR CDR3 region. From the multiplex PCR reads, TCRdb called clonotypes with MiXCR, one entry per CDR3 protein. The sample has around 530,000 distinct CDR3 sequences, approximately 17% seen once; the top ten hold approximately 15%. Germline loops: CDR1 MNHEY, CDR2 SVGAGI. The CDR3 extends over 16 amino acids. The V gene end was trimmed by 2 bases and the J gene end by 7 bases; junction bases not matched to a gene: 8. Each ophthalmopathy patient scored at least 3 on the Clinical Activity Score and at least 4 on NOSPECS grade, with duration under 3 months.

The specimen was blood. The chain links TRBV6-5 to TRBJ1-5; TRBD1 matches 10 bases. The sequence derives from a woman in her late teens or twenties with Graves' ophthalmopathy. In nucleotides, the CDR3 is TGTGCCAGCAGTTACCCGTCGGGACAGGGGATGCAGCCCCAGCATTTT. It translates to CASSYPSGQGMQPQHF.